This T cell receptor (beta chain) was recorded in a study of blood T cell repertoires in COVID-19. With 4 bases clipped from V and 10 bases from J, the junction kept 9 bases outside the gene matches. Germline loops: CDR1 MNHEY, CDR2 SMNVEV (reference sequence). CDR3 length: 15 amino acids. Original handling: Amplification with reference gene primers provided the estimates of nucleated cell counts. Profiling relied on immunoSEQ multiplex PCR, and the TCRdb table lists in-frame clones only, not all of them. V, J and clone size reflect that table, while D and trimming were determined from the DNA. The repertoire holds 15,000 or so clones, with almost 95% as singletons.

The source is a human donor with active COVID-19. The donor label of this sample is uncertain. The rearrangement joins TRBV27 to TRBJ2-1, with TRBD2 matching over 11 bases. The specimen was peripheral blood. Here the CDR3 reads CASSYSGRAPAEQFF. In DNA, the CDR3 is TGTGCCAGCAGTTATAGCGGGAGGGCTCCTGCCGAGCAGTTCTTC.